The present T cell receptor (beta chain) was sequenced within a study of PD-L1 blockade in urothelial cancer. The wider study: Male sex and bladder-origin urothelial cancer characterized twenty-five of the 29 patients. Investigators checked blood 3 weeks (second dose) and 6 weeks after treatment start.

This CDR3 comprises 11 residues. The ends were cut back, 2 bases at V and 11 bases at J, with 10 bases in the middle. Germline assignment: CDR1 SGHNT and CDR2 YYREEE (reference sequence). Generated by immunoSEQ multiplex PCR, the TCRdb table keeps only in-frame clones and is missing some. The sample lists 45,000 or so clones, 88% occurring once. The material was PBMCs, obtained around atezolizumab (anti-PD-L1) treatment. This receptor was identified in a man aged 80 or over with urothelial cancer. This sequence joins TRBV5-4 and TRBJ1-2; D may be TRBD1 (5 bases). CDR3 in amino acids: CASSLNRIYTF. The DNA of the CDR3 is TGTGCCAGCAGCTTAAACAGGATTTACACCTTC.